Given below is one T cell receptor (beta chain) in context. This sample stems from a study of blood T cell repertoires in COVID-19. Study as a whole: The analysed material was cDNA or gDNA that came from T cells, B-cell-depleted T cells, or PBMCs.

The CDR3 covers 15 residues. CDR1 is SNHLY, CDR2 FYNNEI, per germline. V was clipped by 7 bases and J by 1 base; unmatched bases: 8. Some clones are missing from TCRdb's copy, which holds only in-frame ones; the method was immunoSEQ multiplex PCR. The sample has fewer than 400,000 clones, approximately 90% seen once. The participants were between about 18 and 90 years old and came from roughly 25 US areas. Participants had their cohort set by participant-reported clinical history. The recovered donors of Cohort 3 showed two negative PCRs, clearance, or symptom resolution. The specimen sequenced was PBMCs or T cells enriched from blood (not recorded which). The receptor comes from a woman under 30 who had recovered from COVID-19. This chain joins TRBV2 and TRBJ2-7, with 9 nucleotides matching TRBD2. Here the CDR3 reads CASIPSLAGSYEQYF. In DNA, the CDR3 is TGTGCCAGCATCCCCTCTCTAGCGGGGTCCTACGAGCAGTACTTC.